The T cell receptor (beta chain) under discussion was sequenced for a study of blood T cell repertoires in COVID-19. Whole-study context: T cells, B-cell-depleted T cells, or PBMCs provided the cDNA or gDNA that served as material.

The protocol was immunoSEQ multiplex PCR, while the TCRdb copy is restricted to in-frame clones and leaves out a portion. The table has about 130,000 clones, more than 70% seen once; the top ten hold about 9.3%. V lost 7 bases and J 3 bases, leaving 13 bases between the germline ends. The CDR3 has 14 residues. CDR1 is SNHLY, CDR2 FYNNEI, per germline. The receptor comes from a man between 50 and 59 years old with acute or convalescent COVID-19. This chain connects TRBV2 to TRBJ1-3; D is possibly TRBD1 (5 bases). What was sequenced was peripheral blood. The CDR3 protein is CASTFDRNGNTIYF. CDR3 bases: TGTGCCAGCACTTTCGACAGAAATGGAAACACCATATATTTT.